This T cell receptor (beta chain) was sequenced for a study of T-cell reconstitution after alpha-beta-depleted transplantation in children. Trimming cost V 5 bases and J 5 bases; bases outside gene matches: 8. The CDR3 is 16 residues long. Germline CDR1 KGHDR, CDR2 SFDVKD. Unique molecular identifiers were built into the TCRbeta library. Using its own MiXCR run on the PCR reads, TCRdb lists one record per CDR3 protein. Here the sample spans around 380,000 distinct CDR3 sequences, about a tenth being singletons. The rearrangement joins TRBV24-1 to TRBJ2-1; 10 positions match TRBD2. The TCR originated in a human donor who donated a stem cell graft to a child with acute myeloid leukemia. The starting material was PBMCs from the stem cell graft donor, obtained from the stem cell graft. The CDR3 DNA reads TGTGCCACCAGTGGGGCTAGCGGGAGCGTGGACAATGAGCAGTTCTTC. Protein sequence: CATSGASGSVDNEQFF.